This TCR beta chain stems from a study of blood T cell repertoires in COVID-19. About the research overall: Samples taken during acute and convalescent COVID-19 were collected in the United States, Italy and Spain. Sources were T cells, B-cell-depleted T cells, or PBMCs; the material itself was cDNA or gDNA.

Germline CDR1 reads MDHEN; CDR2 reads SYDVKM. The length of the CDR3 is 16 residues. V gave up 5 bases and J gave up 2 bases; unmatched junction bases: 6. The authors' processing: Estimates of nucleated cell counts were drawn from the amplification of reference gene primers. The repertoire was sequenced with immunoSEQ multiplex PCR; TCRdb's copy has only in-frame clones and lacks some. For V, J and clone size, that table is used; D and trimming come from the DNA. This table holds approximately 71,000 clones, about nine tenths found once. The genes are TRBV28 and TRBJ2-5; 12 nucleotides match TRBD2. This clonotype was sampled from a woman aged 18 to 35 with acute or convalescent COVID-19. Sequencing was performed on peripheral blood. CDR3 nucleotide sequence: TGTGCCAGCAGTGCGCCGACTAGCGGGGGACAAGAGACCCAGTACTTC. Its protein product is CASSAPTSGGQETQYF.